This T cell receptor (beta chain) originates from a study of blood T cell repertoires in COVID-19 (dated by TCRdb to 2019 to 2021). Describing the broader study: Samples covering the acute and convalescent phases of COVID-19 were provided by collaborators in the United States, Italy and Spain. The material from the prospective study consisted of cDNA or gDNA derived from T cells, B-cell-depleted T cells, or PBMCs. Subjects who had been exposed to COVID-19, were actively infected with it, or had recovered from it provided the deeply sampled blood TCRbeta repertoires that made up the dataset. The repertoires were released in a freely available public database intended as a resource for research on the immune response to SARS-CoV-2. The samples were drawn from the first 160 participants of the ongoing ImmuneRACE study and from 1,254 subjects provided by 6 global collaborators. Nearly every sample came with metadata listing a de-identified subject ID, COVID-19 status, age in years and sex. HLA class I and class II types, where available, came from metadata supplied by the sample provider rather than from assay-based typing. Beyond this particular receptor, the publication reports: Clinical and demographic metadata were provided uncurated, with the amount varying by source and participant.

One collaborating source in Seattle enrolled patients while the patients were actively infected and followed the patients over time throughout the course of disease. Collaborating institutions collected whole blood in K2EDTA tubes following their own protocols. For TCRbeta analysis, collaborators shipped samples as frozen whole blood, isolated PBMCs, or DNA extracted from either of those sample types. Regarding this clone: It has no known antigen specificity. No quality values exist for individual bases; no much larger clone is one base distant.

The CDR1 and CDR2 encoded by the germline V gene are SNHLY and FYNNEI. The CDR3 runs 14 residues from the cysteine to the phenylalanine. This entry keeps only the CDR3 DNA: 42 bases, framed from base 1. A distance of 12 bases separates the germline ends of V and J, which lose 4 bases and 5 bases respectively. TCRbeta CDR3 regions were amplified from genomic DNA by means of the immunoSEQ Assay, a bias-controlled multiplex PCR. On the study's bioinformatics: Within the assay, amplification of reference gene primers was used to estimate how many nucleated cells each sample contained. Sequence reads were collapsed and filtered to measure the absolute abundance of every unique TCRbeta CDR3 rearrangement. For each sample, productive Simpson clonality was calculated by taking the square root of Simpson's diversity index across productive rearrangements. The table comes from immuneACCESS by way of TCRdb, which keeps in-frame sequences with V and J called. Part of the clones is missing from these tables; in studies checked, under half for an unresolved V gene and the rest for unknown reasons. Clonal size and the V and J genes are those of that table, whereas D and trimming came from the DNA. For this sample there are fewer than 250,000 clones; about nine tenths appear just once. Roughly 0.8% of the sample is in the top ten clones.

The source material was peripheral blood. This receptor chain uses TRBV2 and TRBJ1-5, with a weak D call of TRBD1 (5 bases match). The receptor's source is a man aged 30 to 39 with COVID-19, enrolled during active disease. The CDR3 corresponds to CASSAQGRDQPQHF. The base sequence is TGTGCCAGCAGTGCGCAGGGCCGGGATCAGCCCCAGCATTTT.